A selection of T cell receptor beta chains follows, all from one sample in a study of lymphopenia after photon versus proton radiotherapy. Only in-frame clones appear in the TCRdb table, and some are missing; sequencing was by immunoSEQ multiplex PCR. The sample lists approximately 45,000 clones, 85% to 90% seen once, with 2.2% in the top ten. Sequencing was performed on peripheral blood, taken from a patient treated with photon-based radiotherapy. The source of these receptors is a man between 35 and 55 years old with gastric cancer. The CDR3 runs from the conserved cysteine through the conserved F or W. The order of the fields is J gene, CDR3 length, V gene, D gene, clone size, CDR3 DNA, CDR3 protein. The D gene is left open where the match is weak. For some rows the clone size is stated as once, few or many, or as a class when expanded; others skip it.

TRBJ1-5 15 TRBV9 NA NA TGTGCCAGCAGCGTAGACGGATATAGCAATCAGCCCCAGCATTTT CASSVDGYSNQPQHF
TRBJ1-5 16 TRBV4-3 TRBD1 NA TGCGCCAGCAGCCAAGATGTAGGACAGGGGACTCAGCCCCAGCATTTT CASSQDVGQGTQPQHF
TRBJ2-7 15 TRBV19 TRBD2 few TGTGCCAAAAGCGGGGGGCTTAGGAGCTCCTACGAGCAGTACTTC CAKSGGLRSSYEQYF
TRBJ2-5 17 TRBV7-7 NA NA TGTGCCAGCAGCTCCCAATATTCGAGCCAGGGAAAAGAGACCCAGTACTTC CASSSQYSSQGKETQYF
TRBJ1-1 14 TRBV4-1 NA once TGCGCCAGCAGCCAAGCTGTCCTGAACACTGAAGCTTTCTTT CASSQAVLNTEAFF
TRBJ2-2 14 TRBV4-2 NA NA TGTGCCAGCAGCCAAGATGCGGGCACCGGGGAGCTGTTTTTT CASSQDAGTGELFF
TRBJ2-5 14 TRBV9 TRBD1 once TGTGCCAGCAGCCGGACAGGGGGCGCGGGGACCCAGTACTTC CASSRTGGAGTQYF
TRBJ2-5 15 TRBV6-5 NA NA TGTGCCAGCAGTTACAACCGGGGCGGGGCAGAGACCCAGTACTTC CASSYNRGGAETQYF
TRBJ1-1 13 TRBV19 NA NA TGTGCCAGTAGTATATGGATGAGCACTGAAGCTTTCTTT CASSIWMSTEAFF
TRBJ2-1 14 TRBV5-4 NA once TGTGCCAGCAGCTTGAACGGGCCCTACAATGAGCAGTTCTTC CASSLNGPYNEQFF
TRBJ1-6 18 TRBV4-1 TRBD1 NA TGCGCCAGCAGCCAAGTAGGGGCAGGGGGGACCTATAATTCACCCCTCCACTTT CASSQVGAGGTYNSPLHF
TRBJ2-3 14 TRBV7-9 TRBD2 NA TGTGCCAGCAGCCTGAGCGGGGGCACAGATACGCAGTATTTT CASSLSGGTDTQYF
TRBJ2-6 15 TRBV4-2 TRBD2 NA TGTGCCAGCAGCCGCGGGGGAACTGGGGCCAACGTCCTGACTTTC CASSRGGTGANVLTF
TRBJ1-2 14 TRBV23-1 NA NA TGCGCCAGTTTCTCCGTGGGGGCCGGGGATGGCTACACTTTC CASFSVGAGDGYTF
TRBJ1-2 14 TRBV7-2 TRBD1 NA TGTGCCAGCAGCTCCGGGGACAGGGTTTTTGGCTACACCTTC CASSSGDRVFGYTF
TRBJ2-7 15 TRBV6-5 TRBD1 NA TGTGCCAGCAGCGACCTTCCGGGACAGGGCTACGAGCAGTACTTC CASSDLPGQGYEQYF
TRBJ1-1 15 TRBV19 NA NA TGTGCCAGTAGTATTGGGTGGGACCTTAACACTGAAGCTTTCTTT CASSIGWDLNTEAFF
TRBJ2-1 13 TRBV2 NA NA TGTGCCACCAAGGTCATCTCCTACAATGAGCAGTTCTTC CATKVISYNEQFF
TRBJ1-1 12 TRBV2 NA NA TGTGCCAGCAATCAGGGGTCCACTGAAGCTTTCTTT CASNQGSTEAFF
TRBJ2-2 16 TRBV4-3 NA NA TGCGCCAGCAGCCAAGATCGGACTTTGAACACCGGGGAGCTGTTTTTT CASSQDRTLNTGELFF
TRBJ1-5 14 TRBV6-6 NA NA TGTGCCAGCACCGGGGGGGTGGGCAATCAGCCCCAGCATTTT CASTGGVGNQPQHF
TRBJ1-5 15 TRBV2 TRBD1 NA TGTGCCAGCAGTGAAGAGGGGGCGGCGATTCAGCCCCAGCATTTT CASSEEGAAIQPQHF
TRBJ1-2 14 TRBV7-8 NA NA TGTGCCAGCAGCTCACTCAGTGTTAACTATGGCTACACCTTC CASSSLSVNYGYTF
TRBJ1-2 13 TRBV6-5 NA NA TGTGCCAGCAGTTTGGGAAAGTTTTATGGCTACACCTTC CASSLGKFYGYTF
TRBJ2-2 15 TRBV7-3 TRBD2 NA TGTGCCAGCAGCCCAATAGCGGGTGGCACCGGGGAGCTGTTTTTT CASSPIAGGTGELFF